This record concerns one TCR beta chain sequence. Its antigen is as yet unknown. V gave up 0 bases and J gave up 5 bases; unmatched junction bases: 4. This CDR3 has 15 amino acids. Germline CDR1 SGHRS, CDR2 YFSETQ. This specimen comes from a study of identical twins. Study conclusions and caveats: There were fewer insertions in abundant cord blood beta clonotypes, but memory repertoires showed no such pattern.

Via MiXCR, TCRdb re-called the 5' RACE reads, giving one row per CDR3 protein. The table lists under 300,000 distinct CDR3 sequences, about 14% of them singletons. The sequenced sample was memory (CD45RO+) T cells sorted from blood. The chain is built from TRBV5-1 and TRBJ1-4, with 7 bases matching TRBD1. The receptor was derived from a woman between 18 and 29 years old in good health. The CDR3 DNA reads TGCGCCAGCAGCTTGGCCAGGGGGGCAAATGAAAAACTGTTTTTT. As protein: CASSLARGANEKLFF.